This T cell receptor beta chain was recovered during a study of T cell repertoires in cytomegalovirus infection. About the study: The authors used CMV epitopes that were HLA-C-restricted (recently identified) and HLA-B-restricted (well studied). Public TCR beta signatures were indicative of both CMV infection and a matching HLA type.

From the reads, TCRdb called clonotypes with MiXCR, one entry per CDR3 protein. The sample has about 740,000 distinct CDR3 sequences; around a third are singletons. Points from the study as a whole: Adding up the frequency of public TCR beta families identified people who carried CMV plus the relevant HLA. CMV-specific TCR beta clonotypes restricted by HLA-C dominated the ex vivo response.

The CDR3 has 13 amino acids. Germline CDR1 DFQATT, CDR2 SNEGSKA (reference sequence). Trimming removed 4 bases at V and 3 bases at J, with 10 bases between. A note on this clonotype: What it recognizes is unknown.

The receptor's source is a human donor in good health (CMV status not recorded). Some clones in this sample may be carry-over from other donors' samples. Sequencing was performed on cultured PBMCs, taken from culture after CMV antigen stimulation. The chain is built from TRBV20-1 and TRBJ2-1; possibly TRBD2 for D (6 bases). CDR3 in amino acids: CSATAGGYNEQFF. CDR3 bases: TGCAGTGCTACCGCCGGGGGCTACAATGAGCAGTTCTTC.